The present TCR beta chain was sequenced within a study of OX40 agonist ivuxolimab in advanced cancers. Overall study: Every patient in dose escalation had hepatocellular carcinoma, melanoma, renal cell or head and neck cancer.

Germline CDR1 reads SGHRS; CDR2 reads YFSETQ. Trimming left V 6 bases short and J 0 bases short, with 6 bases between. There are 13 residues in the CDR3. This table comes from immunoSEQ multiplex PCR, and its TCRdb copy is limited to in-frame clones, with some not included. Of some 96,000 clones detected, approximately 89% appear once; the ten largest clones hold 0.54%. This sequence joins TRBV5-1 and TRBJ1-4; no definite D call. The sequencing here drew on CD4+ or CD8+ T cells sorted from blood, taken in a trial of the OX40 agonist ivuxolimab. This receptor was taken from an adult with an advanced solid tumor such as melanoma, head and neck, liver or kidney cancer. The CDR3 spells CASKITTNEKLFF. Written as DNA, the CDR3 is TGCGCCAGCAAAATTACAACTAATGAAAAACTGTTTTTT.